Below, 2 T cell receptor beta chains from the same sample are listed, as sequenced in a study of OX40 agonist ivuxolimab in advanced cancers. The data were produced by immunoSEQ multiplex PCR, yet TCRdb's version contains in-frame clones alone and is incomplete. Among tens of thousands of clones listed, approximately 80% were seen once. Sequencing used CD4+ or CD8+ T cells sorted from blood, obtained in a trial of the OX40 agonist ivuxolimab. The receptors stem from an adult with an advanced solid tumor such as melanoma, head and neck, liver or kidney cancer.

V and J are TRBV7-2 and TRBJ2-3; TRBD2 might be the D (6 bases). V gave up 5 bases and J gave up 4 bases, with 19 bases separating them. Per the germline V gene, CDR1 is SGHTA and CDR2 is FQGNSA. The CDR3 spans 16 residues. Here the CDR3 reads CASSGRGRSGADTQYF. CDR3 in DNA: TGTGCCAGCAGCGGGAGAGGCAGATCGGGGGCAGATACGCAGTATTTT.

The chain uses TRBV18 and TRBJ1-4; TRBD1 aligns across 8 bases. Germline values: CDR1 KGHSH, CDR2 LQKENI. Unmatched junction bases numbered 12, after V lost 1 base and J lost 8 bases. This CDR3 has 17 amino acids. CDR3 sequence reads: CASSPRSGTGRFEKLFF. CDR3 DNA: TGTGCCAGCTCACCACGATCAGGGACAGGACGGTTCGAAAAACTGTTTTTT.